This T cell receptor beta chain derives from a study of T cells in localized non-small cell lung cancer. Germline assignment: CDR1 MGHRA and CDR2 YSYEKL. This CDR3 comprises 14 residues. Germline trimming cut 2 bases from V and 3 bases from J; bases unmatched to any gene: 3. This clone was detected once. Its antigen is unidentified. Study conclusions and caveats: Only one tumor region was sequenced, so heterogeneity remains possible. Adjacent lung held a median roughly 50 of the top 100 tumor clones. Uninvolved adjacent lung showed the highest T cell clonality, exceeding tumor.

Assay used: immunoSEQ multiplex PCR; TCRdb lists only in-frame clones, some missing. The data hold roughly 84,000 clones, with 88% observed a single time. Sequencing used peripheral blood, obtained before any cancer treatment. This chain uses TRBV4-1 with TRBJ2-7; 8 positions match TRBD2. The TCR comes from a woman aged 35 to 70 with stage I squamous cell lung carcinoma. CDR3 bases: TGCGCCAGCAGCCAAATGGCGGGGGGCTACGAGCAGTACTTC. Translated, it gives CASSQMAGGYEQYF.